These T cell receptor beta chains were read from a single sample in a study of cytomegalovirus exposure and HLA in healthy donors. TCRdb's table, derived via immunoSEQ multiplex PCR, lists solely in-frame clones and lacks some. The sample includes about 150,000 clones, around 74% of them seen just once. The sequencing input was PBMCs. These receptors were taken from a man aged 45-60 years in good health and CMV-seropositive. Each CDR3 is given with its conserved first and last residue. D genes are given only for firm matches. Part of the rows lack a size; the others show once, few, many or a class for expanded clones.

J gene	V gene	clone size	D gene	CDR3 length	CDR3 DNA	CDR3 protein
TRBJ2-5	TRBV2	.	TRBD2	14	TGTGCCAGCGGGACTAGCGGGACCCAAGAGACCCAGTACTTC	CASGTSGTQETQYF
TRBJ2-7	TRBV10-3	.	TRBD1	19	TGTGCCATCAGTCCTCAGTTTGTGGGACAGGGGGAAATCTCCTACGAGCAGTACTTC	CAISPQFVGQGEISYEQYF
TRBJ2-7	TRBV14	.	TRBD1	14	TGTGCCAGCAGCCCCTCCCGGACAGGGGGCGAGCAGTACTTC	CASSPSRTGGEQYF
TRBJ2-7	TRBV4-1	.	TRBD1	15	TGCGCCAGCAGCCAAGGTCGGGGACAGCACTACGAGCAGTACTTC	CASSQGRGQHYEQYF
TRBJ2-7	TRBV5-1	.	TRBD2	17	TGCGCCAGCAGCCCTCTACTAGCGGGAGACCCGGTGGGCGAGCAGTACTTC	CASSPLLAGDPVGEQYF
TRBJ1-2	TRBV10-2	once	.	14	TGCGCCAGCAGTGATCCCGGGGACTTAAGGGGCTACACCTTC	CASSDPGDLRGYTF
TRBJ2-2	TRBV9	.	.	16	TGTGCCAGCAGCGTAGCGGGGGGCGCAGGGCCCGGGGAGCTGTTTTTT	CASSVAGGAGPGELFF
TRBJ2-3	TRBV5-8	.	TRBD2	16	TGTGCCAGCAGCTGGGGGACTAGCGGCTTCACAGATACGCAGTATTTT	CASSWGTSGFTDTQYF
TRBJ2-3	TRBV7-8	.	.	17	TGTGCCAGCAGCTTAGTCCGAGAACCACGGGGTACAGATACGCAGTATTTT	CASSLVREPRGTDTQYF
TRBJ1-4	TRBV30	.	.	15	TGTGCCTGGAGGGGTGCAGCGGCAACTAATGAAAAACTGTTTTTT	CAWRGAAATNEKLFF
TRBJ2-2	TRBV5-1	.	TRBD2	18	TGCGCCAGCAGCTTAGGACTAGCGGGAGGCGCGAACACCGGGGAGCTGTTTTTT	CASSLGLAGGANTGELFF
TRBJ2-3	TRBV11-2	.	.	13	TGTGCCAGCAGCTTCTTCGGCACAGATACGCAGTATTTT	CASSFFGTDTQYF
TRBJ2-5	TRBV30	.	TRBD1	13	TGTGCCTGGACTACAGGACAGGGGACCAACCAGTACTTC	CAWTTGQGTNQYF
TRBJ2-3	TRBV30	.	TRBD1	13	TGTGCCGTGAACAGGGGCATGGAAGATACGCAGTATTTT	CAVNRGMEDTQYF
TRBJ2-7	TRBV4-2	.	TRBD2	15	TGTGCCAGCAGCCAGCAGACTAGCGGGAGCGGGGAGCAGTACTTC	CASSQQTSGSGEQYF
TRBJ2-1	TRBV25-1	.	.	14	TGTGCCAGCAGTGAATCGCAGGGCTCGAGACCTCGGTTCTTC	CASSESQGSRPRFF
TRBJ2-1	TRBV11-2	.	.	16	TGTGCCAGCAGCACAGTCAGGGGTAAGTCCTACAATGAGCAGTTCTTC	CASSTVRGKSYNEQFF
TRBJ1-6	TRBV10-2	few	.	16	TGCGCCAGCAGTGAGTCGACACCTCGGTTATCTTCACCCCTCCACTTT	CASSESTPRLSSPLHF
TRBJ2-7	TRBV29-1	once	.	13	TGCAGCGTTGAGGACACGTCGTTCGGGGAGCAGTACTTC	CSVEDTSFGEQYF
TRBJ2-7	TRBV5-1	.	TRBD2	17	TGCGCCAGCAGCTCCGGGACTAGCGGGAGTTCTGCCTACGAGCAGTACTTC	CASSSGTSGSSAYEQYF
TRBJ1-5	TRBV18	.	.	15	TGTGCCAGCTCCCCAAACCGCTATAGCAATCAGCCCCAGCATTTT	CASSPNRYSNQPQHF
TRBJ2-1	TRBV5-1	once	TRBD2	16	TGCGCCAGCAGCTTGGGACTAGCGGGAGGCGGTAATGAGCAGTTCTTC	CASSLGLAGGGNEQFF
TRBJ2-7	TRBV2	.	.	13	TGTGCCAGCACCTCCGGGCCTGCGGGGGAGCAGTACTTC	CASTSGPAGEQYF
TRBJ2-1	TRBV29-1	.	.	14	TGCAGCGTTGATCTTAGCGGATTAAACAATGAGCAGTTCTTC	CSVDLSGLNNEQFF
TRBJ2-5	TRBV7-8	.	TRBD1	15	TGTGCCAGCAGGACAGGACAGGGGCGGGTGCAAAGGCAGTACTTC	CASRTGQGRVQRQYF
TRBJ2-2	TRBV28	.	.	15	TGTGCCAGCAGTCCCCCTCGAGCGAACACCGGGGAGCTGTTTTTT	CASSPPRANTGELFF